Sequencing of this TCR beta chain was carried out in a study of shared clonotypes between healthy human individuals. Regarding the study as a whole: Researchers found naive subsets generally carried larger estimated richness than memory subsets.

The germline V gene has CDR1 SGHTA and CDR2 FQGTGA. With 5 bases removed from V and 1 base from J, the gap between germline ends came to 8 bases. This CDR3 is built from 13 residues. To note about this clone: The antigen is not known.

Here immunoSEQ multiplex PCR was the method, and the copy in TCRdb shows in-frame clones only, minus some. The sample contains 600,000 to 700,000 clones, approximately 73% of which appear only once. Donors were Caucasian adults residing in Nashville, Tennessee, USA. The chain carries TRBV7-3 and TRBJ1-1; D unresolved. The sample taken for sequencing was memory CD4+ T cells sorted from blood. Indicated subset: CD45RA-negative fraction. This receptor was identified in a woman younger than 45 in good health. The CDR3 sequence: CASSMQANTEAFF. CDR3 DNA: TGTGCCAGCAGCATGCAGGCGAACACTGAAGCTTTCTTT.